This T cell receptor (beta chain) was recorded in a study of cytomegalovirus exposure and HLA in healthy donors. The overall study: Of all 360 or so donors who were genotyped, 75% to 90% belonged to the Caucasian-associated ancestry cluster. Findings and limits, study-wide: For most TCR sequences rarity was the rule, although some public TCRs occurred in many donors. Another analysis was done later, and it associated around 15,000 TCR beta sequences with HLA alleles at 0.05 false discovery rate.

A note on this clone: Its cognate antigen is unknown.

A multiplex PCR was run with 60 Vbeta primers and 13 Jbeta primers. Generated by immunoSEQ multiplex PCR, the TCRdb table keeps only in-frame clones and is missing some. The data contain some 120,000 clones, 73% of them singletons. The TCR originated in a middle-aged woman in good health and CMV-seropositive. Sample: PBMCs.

The CDR3 here is CASSPNTGGAGANVLTF. In DNA form, the CDR3 reads TGTGCCAGCTCACCTAACACAGGGGGCGCTGGGGCCAACGTCCTGACTTTC. The V and J genes are TRBV18 and TRBJ2-6; 9 bases are a match to TRBD1. J gave up 2 bases and V 3 bases, and 5 bases lay outside the gene matches. Germline CDR1 reads KGHSH; CDR2 reads LQKENI. This CDR3 region has 17 residues.